These 24 T cell receptor beta chains came from one sample sequenced in a study of beta chain features in type 1 diabetes (dated by TCRdb to the late 2010s). Preparation of the library involved the immunoSEQ multiplex PCR assay. The entire isolated RNA was reverse transcribed using the High Capacity cDNA Reverse Transcription Kit, and thus expressed TCRB transcripts were sequenced. TCRdb limited this immuneACCESS table to in-frame rearrangements with V and J called. A share of clones is missing; checked studies link under half to unresolved V genes, and the rest is unexplained. In this sample the table shows 250,000 to 400,000 clones, around 15% of which occur a single time. The ten largest account for more than 6.5% of the sample. Specimen: central memory CD4+ T cells from blood. All receptors come from a man between 25 and 39 years old in good health.

The V gene is TRBV6-6, the J gene TRBJ2-7, with D hard to call. Germline V lookup: CDR1 MNHNY, CDR2 SVGAGI (reference sequence). V shed 10 bases and J shed 4 bases, with 17 bases lying between them. The length of the CDR3 is 13 residues. CDR3 bases: TGTGCCACCCCATGGGCACGAAGATACGAGCAGTACTTC. Its translation is CATPWARRYEQYF.

This clone came up a few times. The J gene is TRBJ1-2, the V gene TRBV7-9; no definite D call. The V end lost 2 bases, the J end lost 4 bases, and 14 bases lay between the germline ends. The CDR3 covers 15 residues. The germline gives CDR1 SEHNR, CDR2 FQNEAQ (reference sequence). The CDR3 here is CASSLIGDTTYGYTF. In DNA, the CDR3 is TGTGCCAGCAGCTTAATCGGTGACACAACCTATGGCTACACCTTC.

The V call is TRBV7-3, the J call TRBJ2-1; 7 bases map to TRBD2. V shed 5 bases, J shed 8 bases, and the junction held 12 bases outside the gene matches. The CDR3 contains 15 residues. Germline CDR1 reads SGHTA; CDR2 reads FQGTGA. The CDR3 is CASSPKTSRSHEQFF. CDR3 nucleotide sequence: TGTGCCAGCAGCCCAAAGACTAGCCGTTCTCATGAGCAGTTCTTC.

About this clone itself: Germline is not matched at one junction end, which may reflect a read error. The rearrangement joins TRBV11-2 to TRBJ2-5; D is possibly TRBD2 (5 bases). Looked up from germline, CDR1 is SGHAT and CDR2 is FQNNGV. The CDR3 extends over 13 amino acids. This chain's CDR3 is CASSQDLRETQYF. In DNA, the CDR3 is TGCGCCAGCAGCCAGGACTTGCGAGAGACCCAGTACTTC. Together with reference TRBV11-2 and TRBJ2-5, the CDR3 gives the full variable domain: EAGVAQSPRYKIIEKRQSVAFWCNPISGHATLYWYQQILGQGPKLLIQFQNNGVVDDSQLPKDRFSAERLKGVDSTLKIQPAKLEDSAVYLCASSQDLRETQYFGPGTRLLVL.

The V call is TRBV6-5, the J call TRBJ2-4; D gene ambiguous. V dropped 7 bases and J dropped 5 bases, with 9 bases sitting between them. The CDR3 length is 12 residues. The germline V gene encodes CDR1 MNHEY and CDR2 SVGAGI. The CDR3 is CASTMTENIQYF. CDR3 nucleotides: TGTGCCAGCACTATGACCGAAAACATTCAGTACTTC.

The table lists this clone with a count of one. The chain couples TRBV18 to TRBJ1-1; D might be TRBD1 (5 bases). The germline CDR1 and CDR2 sequences are KGHSH and LQKENI. The CDR3 contains 14 residues. The V end was cut by 3 bases, the J end by 0 bases, with 8 bases between. CDR3 residues: CASSPAGLNTEAFF. DNA for the CDR3: TGTGCCAGCTCACCGGCAGGGCTGAACACTGAAGCTTTCTTT.

This clone has more than one count but fewer than ten. The sample carries other DNA sequences with the same CDR3. The chain employs TRBV18 and TRBJ2-1, with TRBD1 identical over 9 bases. J was trimmed by 5 bases and V by 1 base; bases with no gene match: 6. CDR1 and CDR2 from the germline V gene are KGHSH and LQKENI. This CDR3 spans 16 amino acids. CDR3 bases: TGTGCCAGCTCACCACTAGGACAGGGGCTGGACAATGAGCAGTTCTTC. It translates to CASSPLGQGLDNEQFF. The whole variable domain, remainder taken from reference TRBV18 and TRBJ2-1, is NAGVMQNPRHLVRRRGQEARLRCSPMKGHSHVYWYRQLPEEGLKFMVYLQKENIIDESGMPKERFSAEFPKEGPSILRIQQVVRGDSAAYFCASSPLGQGLDNEQFFGPGTRLTVL.

This clone has a handful of counts. The chain has TRBV6-5 and TRBJ2-2; 7 bases match TRBD2. Trimming took 6 bases from V and 6 from J; bases not matched to a gene: 10. The germline V gene encodes CDR1 MNHEY and CDR2 SVGAGI. The length of the CDR3 is 15 residues. Here the CDR3 reads CASRPLGGSAGELFF. CDR3 bases: TGTGCCAGCAGGCCTTTGGGAGGGTCGGCCGGGGAGCTGTTTTTT.

The rearrangement joins TRBV11-2 to TRBJ2-6; no reliable D call. Trimming removed 5 bases from V and 4 bases from J, with 6 bases in between. The CDR3 is made up of 13 amino acids. Germline V gene lookup returns CDR1 SGHAT and CDR2 FQNNGV. The DNA for the CDR3 is TGTGCCAGCAGCCAGGCCGGGGCCAACGTCCTGACTTTC. Its protein is CASSQAGANVLTF.

The genes are TRBV7-2 and TRBJ2-4; TRBD1 is a possible D gene (5 bases). The V gene's germline CDR1 is SGHTA and CDR2 FQGNSA. Trimming cost V 5 bases and J 5 bases, with 13 bases left between them. The length of the CDR3 is 14 residues. CDR3 sequence (DNA): TGTGCCAGCAGCAAGGGGATGCCCCAAAACATTCAGTACTTC. It codes for CASSKGMPQNIQYF.

This clone showed up many times. The rearrangement uses TRBV2 and TRBJ1-2, with a possible D match to TRBD1 (5 bases). The germline gives CDR1 SNHLY, CDR2 FYNNEI. The CDR3 spans 13 residues. V shed 7 bases and J shed 3 bases, with 12 bases lying between them. The CDR3 region is CASTFEQDYGYTF. The CDR3 coding sequence is TGTGCCAGCACCTTTGAACAGGACTATGGCTACACCTTC.

A few counts support this clone. The chain carries TRBV5-1 and TRBJ2-3; the D gene is possibly TRBD2 (6 bases). CDR3 length: 13 amino acids. Germline V gene sequence: CDR1 SGHRS, CDR2 YFSETQ. The V gene lost 7 bases and the J gene lost 4 bases, with 13 bases spanning the gap. This CDR3 reads CASRTMDADTQYF. Here the CDR3 DNA reads TGCGCCAGCCGGACTATGGACGCAGATACGCAGTATTTT.

This clone has just a few counts. Other DNA sequences within the sample encode an identical CDR3. The chain employs TRBV10-3 and TRBJ1-2; D perhaps matches TRBD1 (5 bases). V was cut by 0 bases and J by 0 bases, with 8 bases left in between. The CDR3 runs 15 residues. Germline V CDR1 and CDR2: ENHRY, SYGVKD. In DNA, the CDR3 is TGTGCCATCAGTGAGTCAGTGACAGCTAACTATGGCTACACCTTC. This gives the protein CAISESVTANYGYTF.

The CDR3 region has the DNA TGTGCCATCTCTCGAGGGGGTCTAGGGGATTACGAGCAGTACTTC. This gives the protein CAISRGGLGDYEQYF. This chain uses TRBV10-3 with TRBJ2-7; possible D gene TRBD1, 6 bases. The V gene's germline CDR1 is ENHRY and CDR2 SYGVKD. The CDR3 length is 15 residues. With 8 bases removed from V and 4 bases from J, the gap between germline ends came to 21 bases.

In its sample, this clone was seen a few times. The CDR3: CASSLLQGTGNTIYF. The CDR3 DNA sequence: TGTGCCAGCAGTTTGCTACAGGGGACGGGAAACACCATATATTTT. The gene calls are TRBV6-6 and TRBJ1-3; 7 positions agree with TRBD1. The CDR3 loop spans 15 amino acids. Germline CDR1 MNHNY, CDR2 SVGAGI (reference sequence). The trim removed 4 bases at V and 4 bases at J, leaving 7 bases unmatched.

This clone was seen a handful of times. V and J are TRBV2 and TRBJ2-2, with 8 positions matching TRBD1. This CDR3 comprises 16 residues. The J segment lost 0 bases and the V segment lost 6 bases, leaving 6 bases of the junction unmatched. Germline CDR1 is SNHLY and CDR2 is FYNNEI. The CDR3 spells CASRTDRAANTGELFF. In nucleotides, the CDR3 is TGTGCCAGCAGGACGGACAGGGCCGCGAACACCGGGGAGCTGTTTTTT.

The chain links TRBV23-1 to TRBJ2-3; D is unclear. TRBV23-1 is recorded as an ORF, its role being uncertain. The CDR3 is 8 residues long. Trimming shortened V by 1 base and J by 15 bases, and 2 bases separated the two germline ends. CDR3 residues: CASSQYYF. The CDR3 DNA reads as TGCGCCAGCAGTCAATACTATTTT.

The rearrangement joins TRBV9 to TRBJ1-2, with a possible D match to TRBD1 (5 bases). The CDR3 consists of 13 residues. In germline, CDR1 is SGDLS, CDR2 YYNGEE. Trimming took 3 bases from V and 7 from J, leaving 13 bases between them. The CDR3 nucleotides are TGTGCCAGCAGCGAGCAGGGTGCCGGTGGCTACACCTTC. This codes for CASSEQGAGGYTF.

This clone was observed a few times. The rearrangement links TRBV28 to TRBJ1-1; TRBD1 agrees at 9 bases. V dropped 6 bases and J dropped 11; count of bases not matched to a gene: 7. The germline V gene encodes CDR1 MDHEN and CDR2 SYDVKM. The CDR3 runs to 12 residues. The CDR3 reads CASSPDRGGAFF. The CDR3, as DNA: TGTGCCAGCAGCCCGGACAGGGGAGGGGCTTTCTTT. Full variable domain (remainder filled in from reference TRBV28 and TRBJ1-1): DVKVTQSSRYLVKRTGEKVFLECVQDMDHENMFWYRQDPGLGLRLIYFSYDVKMKEKGDIPEGYSVSREKKERFSLILESASTNQTSMYLCASSPDRGGAFFGQGTRLTVV.

The rearrangement uses TRBV7-7 and TRBJ2-3, with D possibly matching TRBD1 (6 bases). Germline V CDR1 and CDR2: SSHAT, FNYEAQ (reference sequence). Trimming removed 6 bases from V and 0 bases from J, with 10 bases in between. The CDR3 sequence is 14 residues long. The DNA for the CDR3 is TGTGCCAGCAGTCCGGGGACAAGCACAGATACGCAGTATTTT. Translated: CASSPGTSTDTQYF.

About this clone: The sample holds other DNA sequences that translate to the same CDR3. The rearrangement links TRBV6-4 to TRBJ1-1; D call uncertain. The CDR3 is made up of 13 amino acids. V dropped 4 bases and J dropped 1 base, with 7 bases sitting between them. Germline CDR1 MRHNA, CDR2 SNTAGT. The CDR3 DNA sequence: TGTGCCAGCAGTGCAGGCGAGAACACTGAAGCTTTCTTT. It codes for CASSAGENTEAFF.

A few counts support this clone. This chain joins TRBV9 and TRBJ2-3; D is unresolved. Germline V gene lookup returns CDR1 SGDLS and CDR2 YYNGEE. The CDR3 loop spans 13 amino acids. Between the trimmed V and J ends, which lost 0 bases and 6 bases, there was a span of 8 bases. The chain's CDR3 is CASSVATWDTQYF. The CDR3 DNA reads as TGTGCCAGCAGCGTAGCTACTTGGGATACGCAGTATTTT. Combining the CDR3 with reference TRBV9 and TRBJ2-3 gives the whole variable domain DSGVTQTPKHLITATGQRVTLRCSPRSGDLSVYWYQQSLDQGLQFLIQYYNGEERAKGNILERFSAQQFPDLHSELNLSSLELGDSALYFCASSVATWDTQYFGPGTRLTVL.

The chain uses TRBV4-1 and TRBJ2-1; D unresolved. Between the trimmed V and J ends, which lost 1 base and 7 bases, there was a span of 5 bases. The germline CDR1 and CDR2 sequences are MGHRA and YSYEKL. This CDR3 region has 12 residues. The CDR3 loop reads CASSQVSNEQFF. CDR3 nucleotides: TGCGCCAGCAGCCAAGTATCGAATGAGCAGTTCTTC.

This clone was counted a few times. The chain is built from TRBV5-1 and TRBJ2-2; 14 nucleotides agree with TRBD2. CDR1 SGHRS and CDR2 YFSETQ come from the germline V gene. There are 19 residues in the CDR3. V trimming: 3 bases; J trimming: 5 bases; junction bases outside the gene matches: 12. The CDR3 protein is CASSWRSGLAGAGTGELFF. CDR3 sequence (DNA): TGCGCCAGCAGCTGGAGATCGGGACTAGCGGGAGCGGGAACCGGGGAGCTGTTTTTT.